This TCR beta chain comes out of a study of blood T cell repertoires in COVID-19. Study information: The cDNA or gDNA used as material had been derived from T cells, B-cell-depleted T cells, or PBMCs.

The CDR3 sequence is 15 residues long. CDR1 and CDR2 from the germline V gene are MNHEY and SVGAGI. V was clipped by 5 bases and J by 4 bases; unmatched bases: 10. Authors' processing steps: Amplification with reference gene primers provided the estimates of nucleated cell counts. The table came from immunoSEQ multiplex PCR; TCRdb's copy has only in-frame clones and leaves some out. That table supplies the V and J calls and clone size; D and trimming were determined from the DNA. The sample yields a few hundred thousand clones, around 89% seen once. The sequenced material came from PBMCs or T cells enriched from blood (not recorded which). The chain links TRBV6-5 to TRBJ1-2, with 7 bases aligning to TRBD1. This receptor was identified in a woman in her late teens or twenties who had recovered from COVID-19. The CDR3 DNA is TGTGCCAGCAGTACCCCGGGACAGCCCGCCTATGGCTACACCTTC. Translation: CASSTPGQPAYGYTF.